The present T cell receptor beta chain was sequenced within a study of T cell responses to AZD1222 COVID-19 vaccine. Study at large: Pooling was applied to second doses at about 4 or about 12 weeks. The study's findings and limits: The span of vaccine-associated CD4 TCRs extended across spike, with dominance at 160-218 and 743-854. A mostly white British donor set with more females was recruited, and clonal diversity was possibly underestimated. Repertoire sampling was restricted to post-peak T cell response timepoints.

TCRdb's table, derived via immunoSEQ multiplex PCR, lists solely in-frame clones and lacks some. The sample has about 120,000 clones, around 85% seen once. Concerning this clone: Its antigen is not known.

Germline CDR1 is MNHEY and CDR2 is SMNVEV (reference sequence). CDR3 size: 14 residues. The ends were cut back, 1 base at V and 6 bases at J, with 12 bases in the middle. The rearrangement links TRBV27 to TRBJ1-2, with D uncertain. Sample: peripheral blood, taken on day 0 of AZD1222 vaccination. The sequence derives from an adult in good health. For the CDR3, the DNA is TGTGCCAGCAGTTTATATGGAGGGTACGATGGCTACACCTTC. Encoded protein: CASSLYGGYDGYTF.